This T cell receptor (beta chain) was sequenced during a study of CD8 T cells in ankylosing spondylitis. Study-wide points: Fewer than ten highly homologous variants made up a TCR beta motif, and this motif appeared characteristic of ankylosing spondylitis blood. Clones tied to disease were said to be significantly enriched in matched ankylosing spondylitis synovial fluid.

In this sample, this clonotype turned up many times. Its antigen is still unknown. Each CDR3 protein is one row after TCRdb ran MiXCR on the 5' RACE reads. This sample carries some 130,000 distinct CDR3 sequences, approximately 9.7% of them seen once, and the ten largest clones take about 3.3%. This CDR3 is built from 15 residues. The V end lost 3 bases, the J end lost 2 bases, and 14 bases lay between the germline ends. This receptor was taken from a male donor with ankylosing spondylitis or in good health (not recorded which). The chain uses TRBV12-3 or TRBV12-4 and TRBJ2-7; maybe TRBD1 (5 bases). Sequencing input: blood, either unsorted or a sorted T cell fraction (not recorded which). The CDR3 region has the DNA TGTGCCAGCAGTTTTCGCAGGGCTCTTACCTACGAGCAGTACTTC. Its protein product is CASSFRRALTYEQYF.